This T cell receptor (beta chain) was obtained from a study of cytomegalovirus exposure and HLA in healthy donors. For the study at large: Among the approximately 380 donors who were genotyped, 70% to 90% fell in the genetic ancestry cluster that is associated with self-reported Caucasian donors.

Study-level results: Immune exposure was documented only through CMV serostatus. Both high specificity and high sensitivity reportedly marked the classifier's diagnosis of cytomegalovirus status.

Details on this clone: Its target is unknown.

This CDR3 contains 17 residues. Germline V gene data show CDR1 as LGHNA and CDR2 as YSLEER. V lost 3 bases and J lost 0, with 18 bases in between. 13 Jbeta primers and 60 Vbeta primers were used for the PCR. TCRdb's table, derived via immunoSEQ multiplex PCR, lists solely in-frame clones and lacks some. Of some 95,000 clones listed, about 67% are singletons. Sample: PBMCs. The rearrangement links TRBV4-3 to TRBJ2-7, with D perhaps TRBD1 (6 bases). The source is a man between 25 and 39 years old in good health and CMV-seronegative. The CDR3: CASSQGDGGQFSYEQYF. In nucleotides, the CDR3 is TGCGCCAGCAGCCAGGGGGATGGGGGCCAATTCTCCTACGAGCAGTACTTC.